There are many counts of the clone carrying this T cell receptor beta chain. The CDR3 has 17 amino acids. The germline gives CDR1 SGHRS, CDR2 YFSETQ. The germline V and J ends were trimmed by 0 bases and 5 bases, with 18 bases remaining between them. This sample was taken from a study of T-cell reconstitution after alpha-beta-depleted transplantation in children. As it was prepared, the TCRbeta library received unique molecular identifiers. MiXCR, run by TCRdb on the PCR reads, gives a single entry per CDR3 protein. This table holds 65,000 to 85,000 distinct CDR3 sequences, roughly a tenth found once.

The sample here was PBMCs, taken before TCRalphabeta/CD19-depleted stem cell transplant. The chain employs TRBV5-1 and TRBJ2-1; D is undetermined. The TCR comes from a boy aged 5 to 17 with acute myeloid leukemia, due to receive a stem cell transplant. This chain's CDR3 is CASSLAAAAKGNNEQFF. CDR3 bases: TGCGCCAGCAGCTTGGCCGCTGCGGCCAAAGGGAACAATGAGCAGTTCTTC. Filled out from reference TRBV5-1 and TRBJ2-1, the complete variable domain reads KAGVTQTPRYLIKTRGQQVTLSCSPISGHRSVSWYQQTPGQGLQFLFEYFSETQRNKGNFPGRFSGRQFSNSRSEMNVSTLELGDSALYLCASSLAAAAKGNNEQFFGPGTRLTVL.